Listed below are T cell receptor beta chains from one sample, sequenced in a study of cytotoxic CD8 clonotypes in ibrutinib-treated CLL. Assay used: immunoSEQ multiplex PCR; TCRdb lists only in-frame clones, some missing. The sample lists about 300,000 clones, approximately 79% occurring once. Sequencing used PBMCs, obtained at disease progression, from a patient treated with ibrutinib. The receptors were gathered from a human donor with chronic lymphocytic leukemia. Each CDR3 is given with its conserved first and last residue. D genes are given only for firm matches. Not every row has a clone size; where given, it reads once, few, many or a size class.

d_gene	v_gene	j_gene	abundance	CDR3nt	CDR3aa
TRBD2	TRBV7-8	TRBJ2-5	.	TGTGCCAGCAGCCCAACGACTAGCGGGGCTTCGGAGACCCAGTACTTC	CASSPTTSGASETQYF
TRBD1	TRBV5-1	TRBJ2-7	.	TGCGCCAGCAGCCTACAGACAGGGTCCTACGAGCAGTACTTC	CASSLQTGSYEQYF
.	TRBV7-3	TRBJ1-1	.	TGTGCCAGCAGCTTAAGCGGGAACACTGAAGCTTTCTTT	CASSLSGNTEAFF
TRBD2	TRBV10-3	TRBJ2-3	.	TGTGCCATCAGCCCGGGACAGGAACTAGCGGGGGCCACAGATACGCAGTATTTT	CAISPGQELAGATDTQYF
.	TRBV6-5	TRBJ2-2	.	TGTGCCAGCAGTTACGGGGATGCAAAATCCGGGGAGCTGTTTTTT	CASSYGDAKSGELFF
.	TRBV9	TRBJ2-3	.	TGTGCCAGCAGCGGGGAGAGCACAGATACGCAGTATTTT	CASSGESTDTQYF
.	TRBV4-1	TRBJ2-5	.	TGCGCCAGCAGCCAAGAGGGGTCCGCCTACCAAGAGACCCAGTACTTC	CASSQEGSAYQETQYF
.	TRBV7-3	TRBJ1-2	.	TGTGCCAGCAGCTTAACGGAGGGTAGCGGCTACACCTTC	CASSLTEGSGYTF
.	TRBV4-3	TRBJ2-7	.	TGCGCCAGCAGCCAAGAGTTGAGGGTTGGCGAGCAGTACTTC	CASSQELRVGEQYF
.	TRBV5-1	TRBJ2-1	.	TGCGCCAGCACCCTAGGTGGGAGTAAGGGTGAGCAGTTCTTC	CASTLGGSKGEQFF
.	TRBV14	TRBJ2-7	.	TGTGCCAGCGGGTTAGGGGCCGAGCAGTACTTC	CASGLGAEQYF
.	TRBV11-3	TRBJ2-2	.	TGTGCCAGCGGGATGGACGGATCCGGGGAGCTGTTTTTT	CASGMDGSGELFF
TRBD1	TRBV9	TRBJ2-7	.	TGTGCCAGCAGCGCAGGACAGGCGAATTACGAGCAGTACTTC	CASSAGQANYEQYF
.	TRBV6-5	TRBJ2-7	.	TGTGCCAGCAGTTACTCGATTGGAGCGCCTCTCTACGAGCAGTACTTC	CASSYSIGAPLYEQYF
.	TRBV10-2	TRBJ1-2	.	TGCGCCAGCAGTGCCCAGAATAACTATGGCTACACCTTC	CASSAQNNYGYTF
.	TRBV7-9	TRBJ1-1	few	TGTGCCAGCACCCCCGGGGCGGCGGGAGCTTTCTTT	CASTPGAAGAFF
TRBD2	TRBV18	TRBJ2-7	.	TGTGCCAGCTCACCCGGGACTAGCGGGATTTTGGAGCAGTACTTC	CASSPGTSGILEQYF
.	TRBV7-3	TRBJ2-5	.	TGTGCCAGCAGCTTAACCACCGGGGAGACCCAGTACTTC	CASSLTTGETQYF
.	TRBV2	TRBJ1-4	.	TGTGCCAGCAGTTTACGGACTGGTTTGCTGTTTTTT	CASSLRTGLLFF
.	TRBV27	TRBJ2-3	.	TGTGCCAGCAGTTTCGGGGTTTTCGAGGATACGCAGTATTTT	CASSFGVFEDTQYF
TRBD2	TRBV5-4	TRBJ2-7	.	TGTGCCAGCAGCTTGGGGTCCGGTAGCGGGAGGATCTCCTACGAGCAGTACTTC	CASSLGSGSGRISYEQYF
.	TRBV20-1	TRBJ1-1	few	TGCAGTGCTATATTTAGGACTGAAGCTTTCTTT	CSAIFRTEAFF
TRBD1	TRBV9	TRBJ1-5	.	TGTGCCAGCAGCGCGGGGACAGGGAGAGATCAGCCCCAGCATTTT	CASSAGTGRDQPQHF
TRBD1	TRBV7-2	TRBJ2-7	.	TGTGCCAGCAGCTTTGGGACAGGATCCTACGAGCAGTACTTC	CASSFGTGSYEQYF
.	TRBV7-6	TRBJ1-3	.	TGTGCCAGCAGCCCAAGTTGGTTGGGGGCGATCTCTGGAAACACCATATATTTT	CASSPSWLGAISGNTIYF
.	TRBV10-2	TRBJ1-5	.	TGCGCCAGCAAGGATACAGGGAGAAATCAGCCCCAGCATTTT	CASKDTGRNQPQHF
.	TRBV5-6	TRBJ2-5	.	TGTGCCAGCAGCTTGGCCGGGCAGGGTTGGGAGACCCAGTACTTC	CASSLAGQGWETQYF